This entry features one T cell receptor beta chain sequence. Its target is unknown. This sample is drawn from a study of T-cell memory formation after mild COVID-19. At the level of the study: Most TCR clusters belonged to a single donor.

The germline gives CDR1 SGHTA, CDR2 FQGNSA. V shed 6 bases and J 2 bases; nucleotides not matched to a gene: 10. The CDR3 runs to 17 residues. A 5'RACE reaction primed in the constant segment made cDNA libraries of TCR alpha and TCR beta, and these carried sample barcodes and UMIs. TCRdb reprocessed the 5' RACE reads via MiXCR and lists one record per CDR3 protein. Counted here are roughly 160,000 distinct CDR3 sequences, 10% to 15% occurring once; the ten biggest clones make up about 3.6%. Study results and limitations: Mainly CM and EM harbored the contracting CD4+ clones; mainly EMRA harbored the CD8+ ones. Memory sampled before infection contained some responding clones, suggesting cross-reactive memory joined.

The specimen was PBMCs or a T cell subset sorted from them (not recorded which). This TCR was recovered from a man between 18 and 35 years old who had mild COVID-19 (a few samples of this study predate the infection). Cell type and time point are not known. This chain joins TRBV7-2 and TRBJ1-4, with TRBD1 identical over 9 bases. CDR3 DNA sequence: TGTGCCAGCAGTTCTAGTCGGACAGGGGCGACTAATGAAAAACTGTTTTTT. This codes for CASSSSRTGATNEKLFF.